A selection of T cell receptor beta chains follows, all from one sample in a study of blood T cell repertoires in COVID-19. TCRdb keeps only in-frame clones here, not all; method: immunoSEQ multiplex PCR. Altogether 270,000 or so clones are present, 86% being singletons, with the ten largest covering approximately 3%. Sequenced sample: peripheral blood. The receptors come from a woman aged 25 to 39 with active or convalescent COVID-19. The CDR3 runs from the conserved cysteine through the conserved F or W. D genes are given only for firm matches. A clone size is listed for some rows: how often the clone was seen (once, few, many), or a class if it is expanded.

D gene	V gene	clone size	J gene	CDR3 protein	CDR3 DNA
-	TRBV6-4	-	TRBJ1-2	CASSDEVWAGGYTF	TGTGCCAGCAGTGATGAAGTCTGGGCCGGTGGCTACACCTTC
TRBD1	TRBV7-2	-	TRBJ1-6	CASSLARTGGMYNSPLHF	TGTGCCAGCAGCTTAGCCAGGACAGGGGGCATGTATAATTCACCCCTCCACTTT
-	TRBV7-2	-	TRBJ1-1	CASSSWDTSNTEAFF	TGTGCCAGCAGCTCCTGGGACACTTCGAACACTGAAGCTTTCTTT
-	TRBV19	-	TRBJ2-7	CASSTRGAPYEQYF	TGTGCCAGTAGTACCCGGGGAGCCCCCTACGAGCAGTACTTC
-	TRBV15	-	TRBJ2-2	CATSREGGTGELFF	TGTGCCACCAGCAGAGAAGGGGGCACCGGGGAGCTGTTTTTT
TRBD1	TRBV5-1	-	TRBJ2-1	CASGFSTGVNEQFF	TGCGCCAGCGGGTTCTCAACAGGGGTAAATGAGCAGTTCTTC
-	TRBV6-5	-	TRBJ2-5	CASMGGGNRETQYF	TGTGCCAGCATGGGTGGGGGGAATCGAGAGACCCAGTACTTC
-	TRBV7-3	-	TRBJ1-1	CASSFTVNTEAFF	TGTGCCAGCAGCTTCACAGTCAACACTGAAGCTTTCTTT
-	TRBV5-1	-	TRBJ1-1	CASSLAGSLGAFF	TGCGCCAGCAGCTTGGCCGGGAGCTTAGGAGCTTTCTTT
-	TRBV7-9	-	TRBJ1-1	CASSPPFAQNMNTEAFF	TGTGCCAGCAGCCCCCCGTTTGCACAGAACATGAACACTGAAGCTTTCTTT
TRBD1	TRBV4-3	-	TRBJ1-1	CASSPGTVNTEAFF	TGCGCCAGCAGCCCCGGGACAGTGAACACTGAAGCTTTCTTT
TRBD1	TRBV7-9	-	TRBJ1-4	CASSFSWTGKNEKLFF	TGTGCCAGCAGCTTTAGTTGGACAGGGAAGAATGAAAAACTGTTTTTT
-	TRBV7-9	-	TRBJ1-2	CASSLPGYGYTF	TGTGCCAGCAGCTTACCCGGTTATGGCTACACCTTC
-	TRBV5-4	-	TRBJ2-1	CASSLVSRFRGANEQFF	TGTGCCAGCAGCTTGGTCTCCAGATTTCGGGGGGCCAATGAGCAGTTCTTC
-	TRBV7-9	-	TRBJ2-1	CASSLAGTHNEQFF	TGTGCCAGCAGCTTAGCTGGGACTCATAATGAGCAGTTCTTC
-	TRBV25-1	-	TRBJ1-4	CASSESGGEKLFF	TGTGCCAGCAGTGAATCGGGGGGTGAAAAACTGTTTTTT
-	TRBV19	once	TRBJ2-3	CASSREGLSGADTQYF	TGTGCCAGTAGTCGCGAGGGGTTATCGGGAGCAGATACGCAGTATTTT
-	TRBV10-3	few	TRBJ1-5	CAISGHLNQPQHF	TGTGCCATCAGTGGACACCTCAATCAGCCCCAGCATTTT
-	TRBV6-5	-	TRBJ1-5	CASRAPFQEGKPQHF	TGTGCCAGCAGGGCCCCTTTTCAGGAGGGAAAGCCCCAGCATTTT
-	TRBV30	-	TRBJ2-1	CAWAYAGPYNEQFF	TGTGCCTGGGCGTATGCGGGGCCCTACAATGAGCAGTTCTTC
-	TRBV5-1	few	TRBJ2-5	CASSLTGPLVTQYF	TGCGCCAGCAGCTTGACAGGGCCTTTGGTGACCCAGTACTTC
TRBD1	TRBV7-3	-	TRBJ1-2	CASSLTGTGLYGYTF	TGTGCCAGCAGCTTGACCGGGACAGGACTTTATGGCTACACCTTC
-	TRBV4-3	-	TRBJ1-4	CASSQDRVSGEKLFF	TGCGCCAGCAGCCAAGATCGCGTGTCGGGTGAAAAACTGTTTTTT
-	TRBV4-3	once	TRBJ2-7	CASSQDFYYEQYF	TGCGCCAGCAGCCAAGACTTTTACTACGAGCAGTACTTC
-	TRBV9	-	TRBJ1-1	CASSVNSQTLNTEAFF	TGTGCCAGCAGCGTAAACAGCCAGACGCTGAACACTGAAGCTTTCTTT
-	TRBV27	-	TRBJ1-6	CATVSRGMSNSPLHF	TGTGCCACCGTGAGTCGAGGGATGAGTAATTCACCCCTCCACTTT
TRBD1	TRBV6-2/TRBV6-3	few	TRBJ1-5	CASSETGPQGSQHF	TGTGCCAGCAGTGAGACAGGGCCCCAGGGGTCCCAGCATTTT
-	TRBV6-4	-	TRBJ1-5	CASSQTRGQPQHF	TGTGCCAGCAGTCAAACCAGGGGCCAGCCCCAGCATTTT
-	TRBV12-3/TRBV12-4	-	TRBJ2-1	CASSLRGGDEQFF	TGTGCCAGCAGTTTAAGAGGGGGGGATGAGCAGTTCTTC
TRBD1	TRBV18	-	TRBJ1-4	CASSPRGTDNEKLFF	TGTGCCAGCTCACCACGGGGGACAGACAATGAAAAACTGTTTTTT
-	TRBV27	-	TRBJ1-4	CASRLGGRDEKLFF	TGTGCCAGCAGACTAGGGGGTCGGGATGAAAAACTGTTTTTT
TRBD1	TRBV19	-	TRBJ1-6	CASSIWTGWDGSPLHF	TGTGCCAGTAGTATATGGACAGGGTGGGATGGTTCACCCCTCCACTTT
TRBD1	TRBV7-9	-	TRBJ1-2	CASSPGTGTYGYTF	TGTGCCAGCAGCCCCGGGACAGGGACCTATGGCTACACCTTC
TRBD1	TRBV6-5	-	TRBJ1-6	CASSSRSGTGISPLHF	TGTGCCAGCAGTTCCCGGTCCGGGACAGGGATCTCACCCCTCCACTTT
-	TRBV27	-	TRBJ2-3	CAISRGDTQYF	TGTGCCATCTCCCGGGGAGATACGCAGTATTTT
TRBD1	TRBV6-2/TRBV6-3	once	TRBJ1-2	CASSGDRSLFNYGYTF	TGTGCCAGCAGCGGGGACAGGAGCCTTTTCAACTATGGCTACACCTTC
-	TRBV5-1	once	TRBJ1-1	CASSLEGTQDAEAFF	TGCGCCAGCAGCTTGGAAGGGACACAAGACGCTGAAGCTTTCTTT
-	TRBV9	-	TRBJ2-7	CASSPEDRGSYEQYF	TGTGCCAGCAGCCCCGAGGACAGAGGGTCCTACGAGCAGTACTTC
-	TRBV7-9	-	TRBJ2-1	CALTRGEQFF	TGTGCGCTTACCCGGGGGGAGCAGTTCTTC
TRBD1	TRBV5-1	-	TRBJ1-2	CASSRGQGQAGYTF	TGCGCCAGCAGCCGGGGACAGGGGCAAGCTGGCTACACCTTC
TRBD2	TRBV13	-	TRBJ2-3	CASSLKTSGGADTQYF	TGTGCCAGCAGCCTTAAGACTAGCGGGGGGGCGGATACGCAGTATTTT
TRBD1	TRBV15	-	TRBJ1-2	CATSRPSTGVESYGYTF	TGTGCCACCAGCAGACCCTCCACAGGGGTTGAGTCCTATGGCTACACCTTC
TRBD1	TRBV6-1	-	TRBJ2-3	CASSKVGGQGLSTDTQYF	TGTGCCAGCAGTAAAGTGGGGGGACAGGGGTTGTCCACAGATACGCAGTATTTT
-	TRBV18	few	TRBJ2-3	CASSPQAQATDTQYF	TGTGCCAGCTCACCGCAGGCTCAGGCCACAGATACGCAGTATTTT
-	TRBV2	-	TRBJ2-5	CASRDRTGGETQYF	TGTGCCAGCAGAGATAGGACCGGAGGGGAGACCCAGTACTTC
TRBD1	TRBV28	few	TRBJ2-7	CASGYRGSEQYF	TGTGCCAGCGGCTACAGGGGGTCCGAGCAGTACTTC
-	TRBV2	-	TRBJ1-1	CASITDSQTEAFF	TGTGCCAGCATAACCGACAGCCAAACTGAAGCTTTCTTT
-	TRBV6-6	-	TRBJ1-1	CASSHPGQLNTEAFF	TGTGCCAGCAGTCACCCAGGGCAGCTGAACACTGAAGCTTTCTTT
-	TRBV6-5	-	TRBJ2-5	CASSYSMASSQETQYF	TGTGCCAGCAGTTACTCGATGGCTAGCAGCCAAGAGACCCAGTACTTC
-	TRBV28	-	TRBJ2-1	CASTPPAGSPSSYNEQFF	TGTGCCAGCACCCCCCCTGCGGGGTCCCCTAGCTCCTACAATGAGCAGTTCTTC
TRBD1	TRBV7-2	-	TRBJ1-3	CASSLRDSSGNTIYF	TGTGCCAGCAGCCTCCGGGACAGCTCTGGAAACACCATATATTTT